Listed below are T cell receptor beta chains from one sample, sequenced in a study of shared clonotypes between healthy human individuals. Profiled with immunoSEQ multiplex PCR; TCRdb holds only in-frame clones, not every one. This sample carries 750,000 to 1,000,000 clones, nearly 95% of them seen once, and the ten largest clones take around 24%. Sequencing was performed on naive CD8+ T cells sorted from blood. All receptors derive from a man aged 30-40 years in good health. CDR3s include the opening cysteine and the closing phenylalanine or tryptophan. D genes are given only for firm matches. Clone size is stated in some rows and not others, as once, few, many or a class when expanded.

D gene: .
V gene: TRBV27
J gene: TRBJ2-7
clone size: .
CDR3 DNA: TGTGCCAGCAGTTTAAACCCAGGGGTCCCCTACGAGCAGTACTTC
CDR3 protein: CASSLNPGVPYEQYF

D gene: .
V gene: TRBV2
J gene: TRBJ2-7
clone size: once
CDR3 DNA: TGTGCCAGCTTAGCGCCCACAGCAACCTACGAGCAGTACTTC
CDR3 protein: CASLAPTATYEQYF

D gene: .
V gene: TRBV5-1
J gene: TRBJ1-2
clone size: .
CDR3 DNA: TGCGCCAGCAGCTTAGAGCAGCCTAACTATGGCTACACCTTC
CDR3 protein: CASSLEQPNYGYTF

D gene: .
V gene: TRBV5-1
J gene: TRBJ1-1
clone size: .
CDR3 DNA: TGCGCCAGCAGCTTGCATTCCCCCGGTACGGGAATACGTGTTGAAGCTTTCTTT
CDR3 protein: CASSLHSPGTGIRVEAFF

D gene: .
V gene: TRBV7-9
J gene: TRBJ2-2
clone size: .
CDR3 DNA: TGTGCCAGCAGCTTAGCCGGGGGGGAGCTGTTTTTT
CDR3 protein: CASSLAGGELFF

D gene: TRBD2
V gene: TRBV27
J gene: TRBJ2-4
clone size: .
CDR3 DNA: TGTGCCAGCAGCCTAGCGGGAGGGCCAAACATTCAGTACTTC
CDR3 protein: CASSLAGGPNIQYF

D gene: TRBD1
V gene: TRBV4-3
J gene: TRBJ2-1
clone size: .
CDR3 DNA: TGCGCCAGCAGCCCGGGACAGGATTACAATGAGCAGTTCTTC
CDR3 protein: CASSPGQDYNEQFF

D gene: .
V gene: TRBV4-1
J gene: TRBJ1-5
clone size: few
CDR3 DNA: TGCGCCAGCAGCGAGGTGAGGGGGGCGCCGCAGCCCCAGCATTTT
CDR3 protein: CASSEVRGAPQPQHF

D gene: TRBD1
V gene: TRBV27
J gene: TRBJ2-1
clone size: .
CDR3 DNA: TGTGCCAGCAGTTTATTATCGGGACAGGGTAAGAATGAGCAGTTCTTC
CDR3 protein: CASSLLSGQGKNEQFF

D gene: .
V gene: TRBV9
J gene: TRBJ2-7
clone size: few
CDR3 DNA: TGTGCCAGCAGCGTTTCACAGTCCTACGAGCAGTACTTC
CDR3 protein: CASSVSQSYEQYF

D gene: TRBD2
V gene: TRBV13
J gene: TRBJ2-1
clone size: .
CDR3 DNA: TGTGCCAGCAGCCGATCGACTAGCACGAATGAGCAGTTCTTC
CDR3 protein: CASSRSTSTNEQFF

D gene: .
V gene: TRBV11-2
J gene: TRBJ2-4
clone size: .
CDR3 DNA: TGTGCCAGCAGCTTAGGCAACAGGGTTAGCGGAAACATTCAGTACTTC
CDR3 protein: CASSLGNRVSGNIQYF

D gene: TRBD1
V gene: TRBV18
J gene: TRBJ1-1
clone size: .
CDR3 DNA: TGTGCCAGCTCACCACGGGACAGAGAAGCTTTCTTT
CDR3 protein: CASSPRDREAFF

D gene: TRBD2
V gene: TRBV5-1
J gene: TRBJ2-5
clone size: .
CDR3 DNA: TGCGCCAGCAGCTTGGAATCGGCGGGGGTGAGCTTAGAGACCCAGTACTTC
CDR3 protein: CASSLESAGVSLETQYF

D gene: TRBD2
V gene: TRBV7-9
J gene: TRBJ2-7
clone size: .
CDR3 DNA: TGTGCCAGCAGCTTAGGGACTAGCGGGAGGACCTACGAGCAGTACTTC
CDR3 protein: CASSLGTSGRTYEQYF

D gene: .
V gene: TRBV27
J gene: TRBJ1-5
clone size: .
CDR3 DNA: TGTGCCAGCGGCAACCAGCCCCAGCATTTT
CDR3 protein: CASGNQPQHF

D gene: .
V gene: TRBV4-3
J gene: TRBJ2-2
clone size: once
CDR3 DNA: TGCGCCAGCAGCCAACTCCCTGGACTATCCCCAGGCGGGGAGCTGTTTTTT
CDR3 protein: CASSQLPGLSPGGELFF

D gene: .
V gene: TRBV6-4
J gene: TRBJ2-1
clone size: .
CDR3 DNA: TGTGCCAGCAGTCGCCCAGCAGGTTATCATGAGCAGTTCTTC
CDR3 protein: CASSRPAGYHEQFF

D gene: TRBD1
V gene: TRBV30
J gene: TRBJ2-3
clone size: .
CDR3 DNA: TGTGCCTGGAGTTCCGGGACGGGAGGGACAGGGGGCAAGTATTTT
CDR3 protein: CAWSSGTGGTGGKYF

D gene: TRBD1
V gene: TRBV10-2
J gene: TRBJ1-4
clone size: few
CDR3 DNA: TGCGCCAGCAGTTCGGACAGGGGAAGGGGTCTGGATTTT
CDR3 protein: CASSSDRGRGLDF

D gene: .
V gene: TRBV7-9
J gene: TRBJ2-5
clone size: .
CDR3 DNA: TGTGCCAGCAGCGGGACTTTGGAGGGAGGGACCCAGTACTTC
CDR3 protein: CASSGTLEGGTQYF

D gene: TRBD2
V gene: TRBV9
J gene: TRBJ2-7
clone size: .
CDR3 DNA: TGTGCCAGCAGCGCCGGGGCGGGAGGGCCCTACGAGCAGTACTTC
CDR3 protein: CASSAGAGGPYEQYF

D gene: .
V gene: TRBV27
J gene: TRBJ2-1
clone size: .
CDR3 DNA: TGTGCCAGCAGCCCGATTACTATTACGGGAGCTCCCAATGAGCAGTTCTTC
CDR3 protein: CASSPITITGAPNEQFF

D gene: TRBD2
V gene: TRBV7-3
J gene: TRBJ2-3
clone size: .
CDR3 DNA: TGTGCCAGCAGCCCAGCGGACTATCGGGGGGATACAGATACGCAGTATTTT
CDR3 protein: CASSPADYRGDTDTQYF

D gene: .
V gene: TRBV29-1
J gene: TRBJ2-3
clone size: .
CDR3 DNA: TGCAGCTCCGTTGGTAACCCAGGGCGATTGGACGCAGATACGCAGTATTTT
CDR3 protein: CSSVGNPGRLDADTQYF

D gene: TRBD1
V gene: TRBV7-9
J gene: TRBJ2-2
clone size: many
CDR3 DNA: TGTGCCAGCAGCCCCTCCCCCGGGACAGACAACACCGGGGAGCTGTTTTTT
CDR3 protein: CASSPSPGTDNTGELFF

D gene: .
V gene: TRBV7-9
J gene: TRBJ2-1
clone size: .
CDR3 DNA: TGTGCCAGCAGCCGAAGGGCCCAGGACCCCTACAATGAGCAGTTCTTC
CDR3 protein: CASSRRAQDPYNEQFF

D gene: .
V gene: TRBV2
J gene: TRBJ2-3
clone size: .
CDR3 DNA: TGTGCCAGCAGTGAGTCATTGGTCTTTCTCGATACGCAGTATTTT
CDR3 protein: CASSESLVFLDTQYF

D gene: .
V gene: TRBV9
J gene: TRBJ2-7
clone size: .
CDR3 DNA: TGTGCCAGCAGCCCAGGGTCCGCCTCCTACGAGCAGTACTTC
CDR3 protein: CASSPGSASYEQYF

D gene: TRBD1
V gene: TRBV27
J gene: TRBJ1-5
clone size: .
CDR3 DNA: TGTGCCAGCAGACCGGGACAGATTATCAGCCCCCAGCATTTT
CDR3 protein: CASRPGQIISPQHF

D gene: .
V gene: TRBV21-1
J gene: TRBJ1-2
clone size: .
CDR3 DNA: TGTGCCAGCAGAAAGGGACAGGCCTTTTATGGCTACACCTTC
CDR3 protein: CASRKGQAFYGYTF

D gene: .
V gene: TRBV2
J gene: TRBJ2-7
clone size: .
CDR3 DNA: TGTGCCTGGGATAGGGACCTTTCCTACGAGCAGTACTTC
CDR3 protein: CAWDRDLSYEQYF

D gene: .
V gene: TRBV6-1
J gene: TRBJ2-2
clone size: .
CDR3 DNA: TGTGCCAGCAGTGACAGGGGTCCCGAGAACACCGGGGAGCTGTTTTTT
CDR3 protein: CASSDRGPENTGELFF

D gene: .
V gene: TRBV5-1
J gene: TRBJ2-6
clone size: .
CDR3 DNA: TGCGCCAGCAGCTCCGGGGTCTCTGGGGCCAACGTCCTGACTTTC
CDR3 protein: CASSSGVSGANVLTF

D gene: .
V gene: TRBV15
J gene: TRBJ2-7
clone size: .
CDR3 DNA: TGTGCCACCAGCACCCAGGCCGAACGGGAGCAGTACTTC
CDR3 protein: CATSTQAEREQYF

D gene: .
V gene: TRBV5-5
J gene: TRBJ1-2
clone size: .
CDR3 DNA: TGTGCCAGCAGTCGGGGAAAAGGGTATGGCTACACCTTC
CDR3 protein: CASSRGKGYGYTF

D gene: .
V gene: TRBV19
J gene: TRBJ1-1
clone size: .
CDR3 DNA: TGTGCCAGTAAACAGATGAACACTGAAGCTTTCTTT
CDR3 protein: CASKQMNTEAFF

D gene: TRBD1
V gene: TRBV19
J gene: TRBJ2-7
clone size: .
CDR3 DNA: TGTGCCAGTAGGATCGGACAGGGGGCTGACGAGCAGTACTTC
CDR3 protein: CASRIGQGADEQYF

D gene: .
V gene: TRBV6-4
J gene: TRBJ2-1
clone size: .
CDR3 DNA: TGTGCCAGCAGTGTCGGGCAAAGATCCTACAATGAGCAGTTCTTC
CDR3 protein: CASSVGQRSYNEQFF

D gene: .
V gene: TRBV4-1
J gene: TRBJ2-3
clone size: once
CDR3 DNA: TGCGCCAGCAGCGCGGGGAGGGGGAGCGCAGATACGCAGTATTTT
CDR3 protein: CASSAGRGSADTQYF

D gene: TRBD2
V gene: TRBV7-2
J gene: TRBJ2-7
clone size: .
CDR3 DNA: TGTGCCAGCAGCTTAGCTCCAGGACTTAGCGGGCCGACCTACGAGCAGTACTTC
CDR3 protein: CASSLAPGLSGPTYEQYF

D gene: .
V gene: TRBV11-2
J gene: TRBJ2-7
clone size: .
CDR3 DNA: TGTGCCAGCAGCTTAGGAGCGGAATACGAGCAGTACTTC
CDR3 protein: CASSLGAEYEQYF

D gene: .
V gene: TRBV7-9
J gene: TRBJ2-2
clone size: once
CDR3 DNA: TGTGCCAGCAGCTCCGTGACGGGGAACACCGGGGAGCTGTTTTTT
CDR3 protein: CASSSVTGNTGELFF

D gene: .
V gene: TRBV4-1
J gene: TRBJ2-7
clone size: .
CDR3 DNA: TGCGCCAGCAGCCAAGAGGAATGGCAGAACTACGAGCAGTACTTC
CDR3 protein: CASSQEEWQNYEQYF

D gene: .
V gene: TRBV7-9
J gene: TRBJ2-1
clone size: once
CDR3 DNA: TGTGCCAGCAGCTTGTCTGGTGAGCAGTTCTTC
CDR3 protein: CASSLSGEQFF

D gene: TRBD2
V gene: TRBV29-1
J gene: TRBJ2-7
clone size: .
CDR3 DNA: TGCAGCGTTGAAGCAAGGCTAGCGGGGGAACCTTACTACGAGCAGTACTTC
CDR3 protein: CSVEARLAGEPYYEQYF

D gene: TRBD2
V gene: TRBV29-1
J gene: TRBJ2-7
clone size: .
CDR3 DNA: TGCAGCGTTGTGACTAGCGGAAGCTACGAGCAGTACTTC
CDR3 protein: CSVVTSGSYEQYF

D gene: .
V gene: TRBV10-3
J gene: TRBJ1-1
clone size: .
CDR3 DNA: TGTGCCATCAGTGAGTTCGAAATGGGGGGCATGAACACTGAAGCTTTCTTT
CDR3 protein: CAISEFEMGGMNTEAFF

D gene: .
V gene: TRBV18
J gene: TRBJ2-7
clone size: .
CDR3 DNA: TGTGCCAGCTCAACCGGAAGGGTAAGACAATACGAGCAGTACTTC
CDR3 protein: CASSTGRVRQYEQYF

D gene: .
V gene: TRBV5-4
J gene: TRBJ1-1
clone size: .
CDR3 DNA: TGTGCCAGCAGTTTCCGTGGCTCGGACACTGAAGCTTTCTTT
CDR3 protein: CASSFRGSDTEAFF

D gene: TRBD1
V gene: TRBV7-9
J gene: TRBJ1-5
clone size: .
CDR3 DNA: TGTGCCAGCAGCGACGGGACAGGGAGATATCAGCCCCAGCATTTT
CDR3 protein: CASSDGTGRYQPQHF

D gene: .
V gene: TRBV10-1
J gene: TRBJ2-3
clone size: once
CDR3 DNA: TGCGCCAGCAGGAGGGCTACGCAGTATTTT
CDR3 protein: CASRRATQYF

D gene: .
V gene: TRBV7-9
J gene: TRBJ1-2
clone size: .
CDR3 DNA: TGTGCCAGCAGCTTTCTTCAAGCCCAGGTGAATGGCTACACCTTC
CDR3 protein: CASSFLQAQVNGYTF

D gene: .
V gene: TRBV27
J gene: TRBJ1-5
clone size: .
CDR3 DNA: TGTGCCAGCAGTTTATCCTGGGGGGATCAGCCCCAGCATTTT
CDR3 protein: CASSLSWGDQPQHF

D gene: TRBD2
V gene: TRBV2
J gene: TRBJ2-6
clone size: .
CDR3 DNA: TGTGCCAGCAGTGTGGGACTAGCGGGAGCTGGGGCCAACGTCCTGACTTTC
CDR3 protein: CASSVGLAGAGANVLTF